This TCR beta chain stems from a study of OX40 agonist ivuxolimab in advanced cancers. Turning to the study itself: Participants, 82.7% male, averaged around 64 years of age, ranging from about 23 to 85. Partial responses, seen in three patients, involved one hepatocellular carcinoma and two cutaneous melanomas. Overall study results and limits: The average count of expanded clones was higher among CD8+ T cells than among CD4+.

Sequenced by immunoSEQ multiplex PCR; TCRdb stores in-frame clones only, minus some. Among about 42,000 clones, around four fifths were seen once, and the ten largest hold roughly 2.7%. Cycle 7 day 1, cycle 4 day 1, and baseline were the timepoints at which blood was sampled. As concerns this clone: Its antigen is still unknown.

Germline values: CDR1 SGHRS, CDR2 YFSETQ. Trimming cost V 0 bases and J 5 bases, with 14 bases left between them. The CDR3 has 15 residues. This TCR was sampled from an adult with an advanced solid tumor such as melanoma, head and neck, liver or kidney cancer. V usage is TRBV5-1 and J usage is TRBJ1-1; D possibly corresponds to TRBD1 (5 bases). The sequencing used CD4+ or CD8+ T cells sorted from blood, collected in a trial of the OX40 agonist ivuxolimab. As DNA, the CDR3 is TGCGCCAGCAGCTTGGTTGGGGACGGTGGGACTGAAGCTTTCTTT. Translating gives CASSLVGDGGTEAFF. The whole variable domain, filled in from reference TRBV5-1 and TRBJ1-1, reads KAGVTQTPRYLIKTRGQQVTLSCSPISGHRSVSWYQQTPGQGLQFLFEYFSETQRNKGNFPGRFSGRQFSNSRSEMNVSTLELGDSALYLCASSLVGDGGTEAFFGQGTRLTVV.